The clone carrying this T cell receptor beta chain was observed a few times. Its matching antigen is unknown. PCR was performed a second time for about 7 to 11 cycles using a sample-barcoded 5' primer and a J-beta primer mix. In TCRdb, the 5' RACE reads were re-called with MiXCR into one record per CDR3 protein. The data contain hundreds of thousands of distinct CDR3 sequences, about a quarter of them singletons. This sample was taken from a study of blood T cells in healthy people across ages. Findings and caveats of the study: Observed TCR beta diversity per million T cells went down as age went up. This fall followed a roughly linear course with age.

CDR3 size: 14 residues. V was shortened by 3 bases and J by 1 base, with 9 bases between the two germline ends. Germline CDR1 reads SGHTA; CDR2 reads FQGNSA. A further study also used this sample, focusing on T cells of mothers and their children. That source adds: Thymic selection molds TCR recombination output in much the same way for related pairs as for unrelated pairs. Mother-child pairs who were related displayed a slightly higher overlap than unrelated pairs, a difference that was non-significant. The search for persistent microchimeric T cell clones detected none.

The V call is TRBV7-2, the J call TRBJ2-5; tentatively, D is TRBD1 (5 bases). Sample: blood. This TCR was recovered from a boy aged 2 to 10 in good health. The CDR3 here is CASSFQGRQETQYF. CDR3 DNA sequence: TGTGCCAGCAGCTTTCAGGGTCGCCAAGAGACCCAGTACTTC. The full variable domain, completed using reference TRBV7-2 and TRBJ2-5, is GAGVSQSPSNKVTEKGKDVELRCDPISGHTALYWYRQSLGQGLEFLIYFQGNSAPDKSGLPSDRFSAERTGGSVSTLTIQRTQQEDSAVYLCASSFQGRQETQYFGPGTRLLVL.